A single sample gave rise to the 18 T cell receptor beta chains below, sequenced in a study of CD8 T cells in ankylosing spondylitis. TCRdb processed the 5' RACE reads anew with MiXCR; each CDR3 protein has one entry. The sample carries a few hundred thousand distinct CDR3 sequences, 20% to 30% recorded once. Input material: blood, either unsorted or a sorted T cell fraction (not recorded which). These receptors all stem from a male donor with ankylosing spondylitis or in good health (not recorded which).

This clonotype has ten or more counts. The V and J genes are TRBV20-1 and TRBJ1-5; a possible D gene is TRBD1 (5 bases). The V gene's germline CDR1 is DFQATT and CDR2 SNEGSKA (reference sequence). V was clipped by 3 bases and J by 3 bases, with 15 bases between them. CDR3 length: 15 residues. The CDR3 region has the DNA TGCAGTGCTAGTAAAGCGGGACGGGACAATCAGCCCCAGCATTTT. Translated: CSASKAGRDNQPQHF.

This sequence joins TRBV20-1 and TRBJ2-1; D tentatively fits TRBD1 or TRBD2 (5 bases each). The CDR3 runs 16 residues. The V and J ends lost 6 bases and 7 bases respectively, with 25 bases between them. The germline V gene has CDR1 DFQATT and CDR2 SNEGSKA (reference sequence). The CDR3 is CSAIPVSGDHRNEQFF. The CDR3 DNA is TGCAGTGCGATCCCAGTTTCCGGGGACCACCGGAATGAGCAGTTCTTC.

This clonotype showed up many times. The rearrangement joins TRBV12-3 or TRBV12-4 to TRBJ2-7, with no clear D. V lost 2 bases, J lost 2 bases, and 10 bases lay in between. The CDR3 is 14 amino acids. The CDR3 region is CASSLYAEPYEQYF. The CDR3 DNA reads TGTGCCAGCAGTTTATACGCAGAGCCCTACGAGCAGTACTTC.

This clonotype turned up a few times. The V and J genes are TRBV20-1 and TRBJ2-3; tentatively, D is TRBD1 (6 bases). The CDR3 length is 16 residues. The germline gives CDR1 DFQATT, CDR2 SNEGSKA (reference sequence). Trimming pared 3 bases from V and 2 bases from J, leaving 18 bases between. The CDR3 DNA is TGCAGTGCTAGTCAGGGGCGCGCAGCCGCCACAGATACGCAGTATTTT. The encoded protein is CSASQGRAAATDTQYF.

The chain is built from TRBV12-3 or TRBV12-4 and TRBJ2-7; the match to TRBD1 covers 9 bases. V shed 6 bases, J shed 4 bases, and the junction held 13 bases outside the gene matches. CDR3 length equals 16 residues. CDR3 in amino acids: CASRKGAGQGLYEQYF. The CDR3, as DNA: TGTGCCAGCAGAAAGGGGGCGGGACAGGGTCTTTACGAGCAGTACTTC.

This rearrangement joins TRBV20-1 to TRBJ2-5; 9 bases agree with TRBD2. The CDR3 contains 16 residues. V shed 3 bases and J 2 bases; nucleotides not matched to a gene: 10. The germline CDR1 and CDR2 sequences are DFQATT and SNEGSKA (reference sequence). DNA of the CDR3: TGCAGTGCTAGCACAACTCTAGCGGGGCTTCAAGAGACCCAGTACTTC. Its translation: CSASTTLAGLQETQYF.

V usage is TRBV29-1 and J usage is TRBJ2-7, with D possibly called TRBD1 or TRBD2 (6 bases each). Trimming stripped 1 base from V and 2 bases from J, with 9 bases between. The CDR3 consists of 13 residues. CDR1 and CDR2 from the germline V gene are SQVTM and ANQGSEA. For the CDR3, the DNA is TGCAGCGTTGAAGGGGGGGCCACCTACGAGCAGTACTTC. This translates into CSVEGGATYEQYF.

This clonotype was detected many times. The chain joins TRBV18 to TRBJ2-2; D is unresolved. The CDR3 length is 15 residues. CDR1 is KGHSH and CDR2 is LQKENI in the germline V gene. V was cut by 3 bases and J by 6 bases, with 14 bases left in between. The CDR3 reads CASSPARIGAGELFF. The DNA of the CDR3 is TGTGCCAGCTCACCGGCCAGAATTGGCGCCGGGGAGCTGTTTTTT.

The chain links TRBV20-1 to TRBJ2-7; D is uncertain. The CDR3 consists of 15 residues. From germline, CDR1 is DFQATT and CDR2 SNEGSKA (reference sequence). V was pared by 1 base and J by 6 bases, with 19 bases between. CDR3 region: CSARGRQHTVREQYF. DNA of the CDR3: TGCAGTGCTAGAGGGCGGCAGCACACCGTACGCGAGCAGTACTTC.

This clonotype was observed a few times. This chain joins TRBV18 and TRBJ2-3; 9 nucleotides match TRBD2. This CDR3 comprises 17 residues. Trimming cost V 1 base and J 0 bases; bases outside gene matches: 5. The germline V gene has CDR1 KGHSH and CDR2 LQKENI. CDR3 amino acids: CASSPRRGGSSTDTQYF. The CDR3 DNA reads TGTGCCAGCTCACCACGGCGGGGGGGATCTAGCACAGATACGCAGTATTTT.

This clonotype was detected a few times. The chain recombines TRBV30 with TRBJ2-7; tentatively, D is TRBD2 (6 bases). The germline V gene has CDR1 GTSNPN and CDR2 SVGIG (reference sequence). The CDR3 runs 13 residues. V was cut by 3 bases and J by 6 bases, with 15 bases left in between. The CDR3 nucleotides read TGTGCCTGGAGCCCTCTGCGCGGGGCCGAGCAGTACTTC. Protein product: CAWSPLRGAEQYF.

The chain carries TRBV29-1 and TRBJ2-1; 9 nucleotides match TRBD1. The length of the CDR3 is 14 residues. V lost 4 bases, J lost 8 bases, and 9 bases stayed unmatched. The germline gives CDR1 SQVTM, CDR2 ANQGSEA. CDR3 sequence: CSVVVQDRGDEQFF. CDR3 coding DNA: TGCAGCGTTGTCGTCCAGGACAGGGGCGATGAGCAGTTCTTC.

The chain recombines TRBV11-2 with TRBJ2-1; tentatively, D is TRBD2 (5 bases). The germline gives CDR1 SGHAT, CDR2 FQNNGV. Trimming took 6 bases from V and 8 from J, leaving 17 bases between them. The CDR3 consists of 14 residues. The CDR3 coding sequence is TGTGCCAGCAGATTGGGGTTGGCGGGTGATGAGCAGTTCTTC. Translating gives CASRLGLAGDEQFF.

This CDR3 reads CASSSRLAARETQYF. The CDR3 DNA follows: TGCGCCAGCAGCTCCCGACTAGCGGCGAGGGAGACCCAGTACTTC. The V call is TRBV5-1, the J call TRBJ2-5, with 9 bases fitting TRBD2. Trimming cost V 3 bases and J 5 bases; bases outside gene matches: 8. The CDR3 loop spans 15 amino acids. CDR1 and CDR2 (germline): SGHRS, YFSETQ.

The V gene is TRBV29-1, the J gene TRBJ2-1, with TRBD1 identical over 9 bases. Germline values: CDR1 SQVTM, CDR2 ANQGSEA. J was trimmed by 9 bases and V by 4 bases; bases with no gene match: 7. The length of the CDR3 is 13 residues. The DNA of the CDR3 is TGCAGCGTTGCCCGGACAGGGGATGGTGAGCAGTTCTTC. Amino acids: CSVARTGDGEQFF.

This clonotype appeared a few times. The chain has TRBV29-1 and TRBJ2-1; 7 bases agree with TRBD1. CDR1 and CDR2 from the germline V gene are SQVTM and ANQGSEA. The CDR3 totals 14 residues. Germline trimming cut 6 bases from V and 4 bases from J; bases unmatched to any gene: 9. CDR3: CSVVTGSFYNEQFF. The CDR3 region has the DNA TGCAGCGTCGTGACAGGGTCTTTTTACAATGAGCAGTTCTTC.

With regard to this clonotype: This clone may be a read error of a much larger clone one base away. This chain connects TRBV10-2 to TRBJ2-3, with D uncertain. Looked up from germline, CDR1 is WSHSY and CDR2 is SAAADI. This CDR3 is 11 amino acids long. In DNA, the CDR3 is TGCGCCTGCAGCACTGTGGATACGCAGTATTTT. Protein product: CACSTVDTQYF.

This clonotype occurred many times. As DNA, the CDR3 is TGTGCCAGCGGCCGACAGGGAGGTTTGCATTCACCCCTCCACTTT. This sequence encodes CASGRQGGLHSPLHF. The chain has TRBV12-3 or TRBV12-4 and TRBJ1-6; 7 bases fit TRBD1. The CDR3 extends over 15 amino acids. Losses at the gene ends were 8 bases for V and 8 bases for J; bases not matched to a gene: 12.